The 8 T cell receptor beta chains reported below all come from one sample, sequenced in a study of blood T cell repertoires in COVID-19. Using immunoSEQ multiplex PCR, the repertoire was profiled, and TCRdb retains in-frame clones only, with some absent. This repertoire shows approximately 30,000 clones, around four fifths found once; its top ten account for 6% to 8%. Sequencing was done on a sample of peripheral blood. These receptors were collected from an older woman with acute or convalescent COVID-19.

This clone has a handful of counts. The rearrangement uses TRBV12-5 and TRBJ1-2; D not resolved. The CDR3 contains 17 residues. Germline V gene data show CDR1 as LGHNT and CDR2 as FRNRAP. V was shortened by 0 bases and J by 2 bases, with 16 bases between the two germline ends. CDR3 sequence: CASGLVLGSAGNYGYTF. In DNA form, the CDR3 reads TGTGCTAGTGGTTTGGTACTAGGGTCGGCCGGAAACTATGGCTACACCTTC. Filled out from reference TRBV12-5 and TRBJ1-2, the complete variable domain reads DARVTQTPRHKVTEMGQEVTMRCQPILGHNTVFWYRQTMMQGLELLAYFRNRAPLDDSGMPKDRFSAEMPDATLATLKIQPSEPRDSAVYFCASGLVLGSAGNYGYTFGSGTRLTVV.

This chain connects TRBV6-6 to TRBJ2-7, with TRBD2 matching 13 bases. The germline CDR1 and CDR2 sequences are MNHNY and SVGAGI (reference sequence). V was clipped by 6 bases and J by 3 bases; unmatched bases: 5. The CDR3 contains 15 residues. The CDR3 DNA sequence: TGTGCCAGCAGCCCACGGACTAGCGGGGGCTACGAGCAGTACTTC. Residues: CASSPRTSGGYEQYF.

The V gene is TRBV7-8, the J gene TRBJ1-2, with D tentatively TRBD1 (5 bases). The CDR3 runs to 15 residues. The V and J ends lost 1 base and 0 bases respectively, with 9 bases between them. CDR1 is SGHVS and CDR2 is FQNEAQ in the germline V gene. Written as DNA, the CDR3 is TGTGCCAGCAGCTTAGTTCCAGGGACTAACTATGGCTACACCTTC. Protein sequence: CASSLVPGTNYGYTF.

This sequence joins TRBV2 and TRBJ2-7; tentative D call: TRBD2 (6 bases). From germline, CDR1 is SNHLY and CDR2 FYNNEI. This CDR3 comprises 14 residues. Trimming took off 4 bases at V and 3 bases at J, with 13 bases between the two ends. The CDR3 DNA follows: TGTGCCAGCAGTGTGGGGACTGGGGACTACGAGCAGTACTTC. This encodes CASSVGTGDYEQYF.

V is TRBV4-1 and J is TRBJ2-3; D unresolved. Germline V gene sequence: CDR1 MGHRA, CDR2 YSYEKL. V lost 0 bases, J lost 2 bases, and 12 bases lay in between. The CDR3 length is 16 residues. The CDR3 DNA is TGCGCCAGCAGCCAAGATAGTCGGTACGTCACAGATACGCAGTATTTT. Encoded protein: CASSQDSRYVTDTQYF.

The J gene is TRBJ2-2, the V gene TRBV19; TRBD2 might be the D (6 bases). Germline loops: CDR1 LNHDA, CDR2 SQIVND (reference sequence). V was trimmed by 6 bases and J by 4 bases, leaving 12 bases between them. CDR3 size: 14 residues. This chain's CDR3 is CASRRTGSTGELFF. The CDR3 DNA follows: TGTGCCAGTAGGCGCACCGGGAGCACCGGGGAGCTGTTTTTT.

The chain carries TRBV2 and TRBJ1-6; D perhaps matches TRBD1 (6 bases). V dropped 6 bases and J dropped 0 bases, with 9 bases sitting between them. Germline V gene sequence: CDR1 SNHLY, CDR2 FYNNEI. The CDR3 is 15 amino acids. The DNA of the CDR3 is TGTGCCAGCAGGAAGACAGGCTCCTATAATTCACCCCTCCACTTT. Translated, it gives CASRKTGSYNSPLHF.

The CDR3 reads CASSESGGGSNTGELFF. CDR3 DNA: TGTGCCAGCAGTGAATCCGGGGGGGGTAGTAACACCGGGGAGCTGTTTTTT. The chain carries TRBV6-1 and TRBJ2-2; 8 nucleotides align to TRBD2. Germline V gene lookup returns CDR1 MNHNS and CDR2 SASEGT. The trim removed 2 bases at V and 2 bases at J, leaving 7 bases unmatched. This CDR3 is built from 17 residues.